This T cell receptor (beta chain) was identified in a study of T cell changes during pregnancy in multiple sclerosis. Generated by immunoSEQ multiplex PCR, the TCRdb table keeps only in-frame clones and is missing some. The table has 41,000 or so clones, roughly nine tenths seen once; the top ten hold 0.55% to 0.7%. The CDR3 totals 15 residues. Per germline, CDR1 SNHLY and CDR2 FYNNEI. The V and J ends lost 6 bases and 6 bases, in that order; junction bases with no gene match: 5. The sequence derives from a female donor with multiple sclerosis, enrolled in a pregnancy study. Source: CD4+ T cells from peripheral blood mononuclear cells, taken in the first trimester of pregnancy. This chain links TRBV2 with TRBJ2-2; 12 nucleotides line up with TRBD1. This CDR3 is CASRRDRGQAGELFF. For the CDR3, the DNA is TGTGCCAGCAGGAGGGACAGGGGGCAAGCCGGGGAGCTGTTTTTT.